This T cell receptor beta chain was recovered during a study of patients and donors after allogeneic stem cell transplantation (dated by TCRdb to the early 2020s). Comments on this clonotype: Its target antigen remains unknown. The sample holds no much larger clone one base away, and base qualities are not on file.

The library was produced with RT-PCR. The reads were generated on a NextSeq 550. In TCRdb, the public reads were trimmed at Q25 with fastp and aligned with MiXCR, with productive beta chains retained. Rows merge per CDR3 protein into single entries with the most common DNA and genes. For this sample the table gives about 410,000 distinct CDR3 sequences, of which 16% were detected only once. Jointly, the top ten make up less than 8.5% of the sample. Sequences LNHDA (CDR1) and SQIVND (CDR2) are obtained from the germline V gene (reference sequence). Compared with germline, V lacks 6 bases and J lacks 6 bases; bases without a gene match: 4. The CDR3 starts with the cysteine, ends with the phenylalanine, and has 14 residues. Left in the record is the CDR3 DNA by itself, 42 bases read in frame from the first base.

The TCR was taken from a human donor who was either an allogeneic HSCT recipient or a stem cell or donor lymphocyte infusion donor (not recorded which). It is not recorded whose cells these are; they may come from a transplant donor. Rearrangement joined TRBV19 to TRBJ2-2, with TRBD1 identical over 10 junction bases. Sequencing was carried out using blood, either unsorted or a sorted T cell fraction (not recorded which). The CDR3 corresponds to CASRVGTGAGELFF. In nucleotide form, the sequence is TGTGCCAGTAGGGTTGGGACAGGGGCCGGGGAGCTGTTTTTT.